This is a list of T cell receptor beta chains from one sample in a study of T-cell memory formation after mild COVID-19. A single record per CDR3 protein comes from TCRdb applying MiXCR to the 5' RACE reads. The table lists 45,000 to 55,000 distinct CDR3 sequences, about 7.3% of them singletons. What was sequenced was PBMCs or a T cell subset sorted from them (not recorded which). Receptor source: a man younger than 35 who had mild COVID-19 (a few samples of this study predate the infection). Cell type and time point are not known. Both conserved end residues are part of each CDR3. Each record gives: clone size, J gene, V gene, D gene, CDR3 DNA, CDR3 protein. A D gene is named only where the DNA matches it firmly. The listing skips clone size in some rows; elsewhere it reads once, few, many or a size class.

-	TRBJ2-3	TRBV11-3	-	TGTGCCAGCAGCTTAGATGTGGGCGGTCGAGATACGCAGTATTTT	CASSLDVGGRDTQYF
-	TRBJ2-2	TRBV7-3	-	TGTGCCAGCAGCGCATCAGTATTCGGGGAGCTGTTTTTT	CASSASVFGELFF
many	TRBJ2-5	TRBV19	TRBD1	TGTGCCAGTAGTATAACAGGGGGCGGAGAGACCCAGTACTTC	CASSITGGGETQYF
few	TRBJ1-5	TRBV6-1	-	TGTGCCAGCAGTGAAGTTGCAGGACCTAGCAATCAGCCCCAGCATTTT	CASSEVAGPSNQPQHF
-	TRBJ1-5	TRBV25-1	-	TGTGCCAGCAGTGCGGCAGCCAATCAGCCCCAGCATTTT	CASSAAANQPQHF
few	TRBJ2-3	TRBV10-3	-	TGTGCCATCAGTGAGGGTCCCACAGATACGCAGTATTTT	CAISEGPTDTQYF
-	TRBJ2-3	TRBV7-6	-	TGTGCCAGCAGCCAGCGGGCCGCCGTGGATACGCAGTATTTT	CASSQRAAVDTQYF
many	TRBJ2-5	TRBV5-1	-	TGCGCCAGCGGACAAAACAGGGCGGGGGAGACCCAGTACTTC	CASGQNRAGETQYF
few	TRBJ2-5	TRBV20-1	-	TGCAGTGCCGGAGGTTATGGGAAAGAGACCCAGTACTTC	CSAGGYGKETQYF
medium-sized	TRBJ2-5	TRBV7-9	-	TGTGCCAGCAGCTTTAATCCCCAAGAGACCCAGTACTTC	CASSFNPQETQYF
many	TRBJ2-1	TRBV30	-	TGTGCCTGGAGACACACCCAAACGCGCCCGTTCTTC	CAWRHTQTRPFF
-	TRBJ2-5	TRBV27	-	TGTGCCAGCCGCTTGTGGGCGAATGGGGGTGTAGAGACCCAGTACTTC	CASRLWANGGVETQYF